This record covers a single T cell receptor (beta chain). This sample is drawn from a study of cytomegalovirus exposure and HLA in healthy donors. Between the trimmed V and J ends, which lost 2 bases and 5 bases, there was a span of 10 bases. The germline CDR1 and CDR2 sequences are SGHTS and YDEGEE. The CDR3 is 13 residues long. The PCR ran on 60 Vbeta and 13 Jbeta primers. Method: immunoSEQ multiplex PCR; TCRdb's copy keeps in-frame clones and lacks some. The sample carries fewer than 150,000 clones, 60% to 85% recorded once. The chain recombines TRBV5-8 with TRBJ1-1; D possibly corresponds to TRBD1 (6 bases). Specimen: PBMCs. This receptor was identified in a woman aged 35 to 49 in good health and CMV-seropositive. CDR3 coding DNA: TGTGCCAGCAGCTTTCAGGGGCTGACTGAAGCTTTCTTT. It encodes CASSFQGLTEAFF.